This TCR beta chain was recovered during a study of T-cell memory formation after mild COVID-19. TCRdb re-called the 5' RACE reads with MiXCR, one entry per CDR3 protein. The sample lists some 62,000 distinct CDR3 sequences, less than 9.5% occurring once. The CDR3 covers 15 residues. The germline V and J ends were trimmed by 8 bases and 1 base, with 16 bases remaining between them. Germline CDR1 and CDR2: WSHSY and SAAADI. The sequence came from a man aged 18-30 years who had mild COVID-19 (a few samples of this study predate the infection). Cell type and time point are not known. The sample taken for sequencing was PBMCs or a T cell subset sorted from them (not recorded which). The rearrangement uses TRBV10-2 and TRBJ2-3, with D unresolved. The CDR3 coding sequence is TGCGCCAGCCTGCTCCTCCGCGGCGGCACAGATACGCAGTATTTT. Protein: CASLLLRGGTDTQYF.